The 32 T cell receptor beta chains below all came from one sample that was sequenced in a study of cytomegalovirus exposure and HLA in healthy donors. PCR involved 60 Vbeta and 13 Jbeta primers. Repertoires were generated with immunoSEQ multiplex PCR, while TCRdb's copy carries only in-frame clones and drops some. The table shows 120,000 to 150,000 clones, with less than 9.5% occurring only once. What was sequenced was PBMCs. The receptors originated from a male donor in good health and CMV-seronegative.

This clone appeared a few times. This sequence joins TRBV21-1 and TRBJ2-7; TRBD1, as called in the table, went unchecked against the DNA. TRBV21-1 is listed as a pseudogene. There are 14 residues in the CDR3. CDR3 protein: CASSLRDSYYEQYF. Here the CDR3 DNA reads TGTGCCAGCAGCCTACGGGACAGCTACTACGAGCAGTACTTC.

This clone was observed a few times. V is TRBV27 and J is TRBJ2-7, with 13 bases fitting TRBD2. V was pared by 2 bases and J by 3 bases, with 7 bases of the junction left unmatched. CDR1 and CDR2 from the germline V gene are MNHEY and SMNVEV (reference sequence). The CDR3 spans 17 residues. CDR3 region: CASSLRGLAGAIYEQYF. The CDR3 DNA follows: TGTGCCAGCAGTTTACGAGGACTAGCGGGAGCTATCTACGAGCAGTACTTC.

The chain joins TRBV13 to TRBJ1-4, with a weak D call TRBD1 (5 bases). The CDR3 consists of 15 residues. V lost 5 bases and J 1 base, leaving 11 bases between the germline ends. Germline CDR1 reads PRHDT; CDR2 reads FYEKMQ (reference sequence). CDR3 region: CASSPRQLTNEKLFF. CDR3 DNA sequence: TGTGCCAGCAGCCCCCGACAGCTAACTAATGAAAAACTGTTTTTT.

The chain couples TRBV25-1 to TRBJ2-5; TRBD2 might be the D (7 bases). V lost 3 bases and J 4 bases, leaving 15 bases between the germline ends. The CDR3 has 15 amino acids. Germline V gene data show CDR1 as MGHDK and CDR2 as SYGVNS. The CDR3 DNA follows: TGTGCCAGCAGTGATCCCGAGGGGGGGCCAGAGACCCAGTACTTC. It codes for CASSDPEGGPETQYF. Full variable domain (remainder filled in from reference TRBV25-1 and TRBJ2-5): EADIYQTPRYLVIGTGKKITLECSQTMGHDKMYWYQQDPGMELHLIHYSYGVNSTEKGDLSSESTVSRIRTEHFPLTLESARPSHTSQYLCASSDPEGGPETQYFGPGTRLLVL.

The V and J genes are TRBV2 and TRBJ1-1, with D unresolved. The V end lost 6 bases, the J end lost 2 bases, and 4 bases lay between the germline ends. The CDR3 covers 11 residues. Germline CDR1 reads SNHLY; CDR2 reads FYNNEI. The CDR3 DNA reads TGTGCCAGCAGGTTAAACACTGAAGCTTTCTTT. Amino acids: CASRLNTEAFF.

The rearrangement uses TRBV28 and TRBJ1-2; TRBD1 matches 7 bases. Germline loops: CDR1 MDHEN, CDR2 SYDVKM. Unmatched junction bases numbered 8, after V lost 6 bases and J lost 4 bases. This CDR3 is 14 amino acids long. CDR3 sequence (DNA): TGTGCCAGCAGCTCTTCCTGGACAGGCTATGGCTACACCTTC. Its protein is CASSSSWTGYGYTF.

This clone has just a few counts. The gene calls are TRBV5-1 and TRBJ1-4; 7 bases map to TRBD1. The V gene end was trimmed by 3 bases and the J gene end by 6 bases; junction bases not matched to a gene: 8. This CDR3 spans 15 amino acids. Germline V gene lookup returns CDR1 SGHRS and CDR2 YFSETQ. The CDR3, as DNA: TGCGCCAGCAGCTCAGACAGGGTCGGGGATGAAAAACTGTTTTTT. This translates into CASSSDRVGDEKLFF. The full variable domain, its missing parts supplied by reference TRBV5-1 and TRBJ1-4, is KAGVTQTPRYLIKTRGQQVTLSCSPISGHRSVSWYQQTPGQGLQFLFEYFSETQRNKGNFPGRFSGRQFSNSRSEMNVSTLELGDSALYLCASSSDRVGDEKLFFGSGTQLSVL.

CDR3 amino acids: CASTGGRAGETQYF. The CDR3 nucleotides are TGTGCCAGCACCGGCGGGAGGGCCGGAGAGACCCAGTACTTC. The chain carries TRBV27 and TRBJ2-5; 9 bases are a match to TRBD2. CDR1 is MNHEY, CDR2 SMNVEV, per germline (reference sequence). V was pared by 7 bases and J by 4 bases, with 7 bases of the junction left unmatched. The CDR3 covers 14 residues.

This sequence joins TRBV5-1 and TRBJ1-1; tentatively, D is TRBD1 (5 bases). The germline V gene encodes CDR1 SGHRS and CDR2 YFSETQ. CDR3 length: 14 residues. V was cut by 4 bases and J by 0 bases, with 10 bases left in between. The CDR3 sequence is CASSVTEMNTEAFF. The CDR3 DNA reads TGCGCCAGCAGCGTGACAGAGATGAACACTGAAGCTTTCTTT. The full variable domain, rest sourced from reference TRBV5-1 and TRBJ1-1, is KAGVTQTPRYLIKTRGQQVTLSCSPISGHRSVSWYQQTPGQGLQFLFEYFSETQRNKGNFPGRFSGRQFSNSRSEMNVSTLELGDSALYLCASSVTEMNTEAFFGQGTRLTVV.

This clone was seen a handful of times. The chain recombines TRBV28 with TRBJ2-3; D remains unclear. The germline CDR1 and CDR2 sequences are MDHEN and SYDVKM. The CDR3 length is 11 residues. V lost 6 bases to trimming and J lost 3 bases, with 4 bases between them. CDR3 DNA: TGTGCCAGCAGCTATACAGATACGCAGTATTTT. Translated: CASSYTDTQYF.

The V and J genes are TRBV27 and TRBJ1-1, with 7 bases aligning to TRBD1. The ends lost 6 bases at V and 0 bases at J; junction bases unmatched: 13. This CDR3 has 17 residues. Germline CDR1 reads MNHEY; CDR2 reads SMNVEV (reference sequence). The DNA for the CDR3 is TGTGCCAGCAGAACCCGGACAGGTGCTCCTATGAACACTGAAGCTTTCTTT. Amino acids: CASRTRTGAPMNTEAFF.

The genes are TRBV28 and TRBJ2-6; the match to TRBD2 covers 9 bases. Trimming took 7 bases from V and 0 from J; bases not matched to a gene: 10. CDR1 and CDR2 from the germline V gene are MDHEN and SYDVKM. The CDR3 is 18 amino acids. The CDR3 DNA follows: TGTGCCAGCATGGGAGCGGGAGGCAGAAACTCTGGGGCCAACGTCCTGACTTTC. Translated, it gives CASMGAGGRNSGANVLTF.

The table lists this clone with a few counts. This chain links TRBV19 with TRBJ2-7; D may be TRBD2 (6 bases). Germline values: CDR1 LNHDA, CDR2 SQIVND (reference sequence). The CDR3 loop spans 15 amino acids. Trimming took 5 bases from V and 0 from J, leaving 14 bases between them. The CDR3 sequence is CASSLTGGTSYEQYF. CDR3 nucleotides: TGTGCCAGTAGTCTCACAGGAGGGACCTCCTACGAGCAGTACTTC.

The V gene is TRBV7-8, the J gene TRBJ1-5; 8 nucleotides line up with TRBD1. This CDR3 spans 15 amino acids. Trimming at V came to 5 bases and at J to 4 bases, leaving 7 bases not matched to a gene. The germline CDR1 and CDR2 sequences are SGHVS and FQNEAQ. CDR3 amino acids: CASSPQTGDNQPQHF. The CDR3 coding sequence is TGTGCCAGCAGCCCTCAGACAGGGGATAATCAGCCCCAGCATTTT.

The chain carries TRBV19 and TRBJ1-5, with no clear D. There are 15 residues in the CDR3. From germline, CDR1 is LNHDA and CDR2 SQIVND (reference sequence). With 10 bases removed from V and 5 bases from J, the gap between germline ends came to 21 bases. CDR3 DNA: TGTGCCACATCAAGTTCCCAAAGCGGCGATCAGCCCCAGCATTTT. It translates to CATSSSQSGDQPQHF.

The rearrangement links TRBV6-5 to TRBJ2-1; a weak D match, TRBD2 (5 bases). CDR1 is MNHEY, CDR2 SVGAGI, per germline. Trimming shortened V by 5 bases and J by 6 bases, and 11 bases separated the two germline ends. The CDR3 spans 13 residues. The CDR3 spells CASSRRGGNEQFF. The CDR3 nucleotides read TGTGCCAGCAGTCGCCGAGGAGGCAATGAGCAGTTCTTC.

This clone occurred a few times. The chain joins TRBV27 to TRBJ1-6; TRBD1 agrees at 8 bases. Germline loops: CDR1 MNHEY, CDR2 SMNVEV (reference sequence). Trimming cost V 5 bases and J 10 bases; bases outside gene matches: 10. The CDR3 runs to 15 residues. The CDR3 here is CASSRGDRIISPLHF. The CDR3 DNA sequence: TGTGCCAGCAGTCGAGGGGACAGGATCATCTCACCCCTCCACTTT.

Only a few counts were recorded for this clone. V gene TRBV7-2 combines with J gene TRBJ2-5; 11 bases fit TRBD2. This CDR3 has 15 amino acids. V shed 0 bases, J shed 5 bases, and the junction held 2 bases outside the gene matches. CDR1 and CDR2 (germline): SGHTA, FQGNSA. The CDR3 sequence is CASSLALAGVETQYF. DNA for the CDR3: TGTGCCAGCAGCTTAGCACTAGCGGGGGTGGAGACCCAGTACTTC.

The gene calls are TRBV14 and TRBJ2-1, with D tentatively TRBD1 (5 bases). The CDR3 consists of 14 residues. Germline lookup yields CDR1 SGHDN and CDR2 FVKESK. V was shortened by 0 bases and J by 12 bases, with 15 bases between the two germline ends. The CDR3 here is CASSQDDRPSGQFF. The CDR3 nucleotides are TGTGCCAGCAGCCAAGATGACAGACCCTCAGGGCAGTTCTTC.

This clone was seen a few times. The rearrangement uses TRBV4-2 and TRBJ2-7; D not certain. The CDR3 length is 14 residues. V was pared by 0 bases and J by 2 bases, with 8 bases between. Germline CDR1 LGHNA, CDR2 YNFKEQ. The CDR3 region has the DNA TGTGCCAGCAGCCAAGAGAGGATTCCCTACGAGCAGTACTTC. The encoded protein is CASSQERIPYEQYF.

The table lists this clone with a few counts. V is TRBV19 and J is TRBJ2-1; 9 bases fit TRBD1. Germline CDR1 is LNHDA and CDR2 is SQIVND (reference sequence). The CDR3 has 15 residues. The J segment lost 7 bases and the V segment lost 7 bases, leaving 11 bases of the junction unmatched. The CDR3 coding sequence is TGTGCCAGTAAGATTGACTCCGGGACAGGGAATGAGCAGTTCTTC. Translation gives CASKIDSGTGNEQFF.

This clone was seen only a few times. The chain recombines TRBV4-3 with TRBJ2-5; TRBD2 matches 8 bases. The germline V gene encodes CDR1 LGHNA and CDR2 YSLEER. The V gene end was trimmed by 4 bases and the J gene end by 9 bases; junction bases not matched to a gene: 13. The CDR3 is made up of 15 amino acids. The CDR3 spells CASSLGLGFIEAQYF. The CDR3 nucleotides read TGCGCCAGCAGCCTGGGACTAGGATTTATCGAGGCCCAGTACTTC.

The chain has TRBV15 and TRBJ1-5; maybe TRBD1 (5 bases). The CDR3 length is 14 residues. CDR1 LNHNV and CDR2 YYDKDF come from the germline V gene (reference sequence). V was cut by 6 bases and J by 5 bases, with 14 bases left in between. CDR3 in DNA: TGTGCCACCAGAATGGGCAGGGAGGATCAGCCCCAGCATTTT. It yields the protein CATRMGREDQPQHF.

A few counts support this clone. The CDR3 here is CSAGTGEGYTF. DNA of the CDR3: TGCAGCGCCGGGACAGGGGAAGGCTACACCTTC. The chain combines TRBV29-1 with TRBJ1-2; 10 bases line up with TRBD1. Germline V gene sequence: CDR1 SQVTM, CDR2 ANQGSEA. CDR3 length: 11 residues. V gave up 7 bases and J gave up 8 bases; unmatched junction bases: 4.

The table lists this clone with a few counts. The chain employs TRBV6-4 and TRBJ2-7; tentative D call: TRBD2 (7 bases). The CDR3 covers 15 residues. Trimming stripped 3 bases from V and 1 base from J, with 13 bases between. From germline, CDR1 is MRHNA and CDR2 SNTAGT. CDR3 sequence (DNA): TGTGCCAGCAGTGAAGGCGGGGGCGGATCCTACGAGCAGTACTTC. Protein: CASSEGGGGSYEQYF.

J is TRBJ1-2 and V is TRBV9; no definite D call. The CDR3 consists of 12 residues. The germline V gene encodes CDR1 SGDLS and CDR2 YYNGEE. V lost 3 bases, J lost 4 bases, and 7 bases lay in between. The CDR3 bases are TGTGCCAGCAGCGCCCTCGGCTATGGCTACACCTTC. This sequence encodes CASSALGYGYTF.

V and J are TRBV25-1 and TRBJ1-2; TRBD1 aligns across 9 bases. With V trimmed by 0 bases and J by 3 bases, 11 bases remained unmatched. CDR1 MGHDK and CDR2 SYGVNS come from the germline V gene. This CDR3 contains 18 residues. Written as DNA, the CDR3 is TGTGCCAGCAGTGAATATCCCGGGACAGGGAGCTCTGACTATGGCTACACCTTC. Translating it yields CASSEYPGTGSSDYGYTF.

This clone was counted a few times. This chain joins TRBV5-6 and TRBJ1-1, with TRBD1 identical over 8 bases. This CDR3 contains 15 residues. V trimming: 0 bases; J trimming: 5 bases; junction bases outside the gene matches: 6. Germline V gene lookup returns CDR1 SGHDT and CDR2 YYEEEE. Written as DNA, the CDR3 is TGTGCCAGCAGCTTGGCAGGGGGCATCTTAACTGAAGCTTTCTTT. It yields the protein CASSLAGGILTEAFF.

The CDR3 nucleotides read TGTGCCAGTCTAACGGGGAGAGACACTGAAGCTTTCTTT. Its translation is CASLTGRDTEAFF. V is TRBV19 and J is TRBJ1-1, with D unclear. The CDR3 is made up of 13 amino acids. Germline CDR1 reads LNHDA; CDR2 reads SQIVND (reference sequence). V was cut by 8 bases and J by 3 bases, with 13 bases left in between.

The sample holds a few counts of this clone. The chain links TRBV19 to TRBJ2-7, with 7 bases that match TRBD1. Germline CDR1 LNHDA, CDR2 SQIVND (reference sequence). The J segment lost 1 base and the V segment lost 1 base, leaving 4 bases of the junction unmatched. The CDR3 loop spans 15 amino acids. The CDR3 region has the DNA TGTGCCAGTAGTATAGGGGCAGGGGGATCCTACGAGCAGTACTTC. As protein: CASSIGAGGSYEQYF. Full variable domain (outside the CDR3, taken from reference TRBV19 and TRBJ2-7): DGGITQSPKYLFRKEGQNVTLSCEQNLNHDAMYWYRQDPGQGLRLIYYSQIVNDFQKGDIAEGYSVSREKKESFPLTVTSAQKNPTAFYLCASSIGAGGSYEQYFGPGTRLTVT.

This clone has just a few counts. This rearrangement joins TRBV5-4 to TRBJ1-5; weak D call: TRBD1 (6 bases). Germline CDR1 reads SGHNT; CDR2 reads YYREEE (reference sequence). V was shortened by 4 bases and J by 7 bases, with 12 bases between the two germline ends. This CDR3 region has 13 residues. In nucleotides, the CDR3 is TGTGCCAGCAGCCCCACGGGGGGCCAGCCCCAGCATTTT. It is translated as CASSPTGGQPQHF.

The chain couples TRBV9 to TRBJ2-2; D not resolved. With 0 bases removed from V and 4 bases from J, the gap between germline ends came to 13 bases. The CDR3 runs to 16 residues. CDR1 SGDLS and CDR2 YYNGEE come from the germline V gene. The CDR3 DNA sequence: TGTGCCAGCAGCGTAGATCGAACTCGTGGCACCGGGGAGCTGTTTTTT. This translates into CASSVDRTRGTGELFF. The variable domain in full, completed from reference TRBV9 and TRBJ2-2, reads DSGVTQTPKHLITATGQRVTLRCSPRSGDLSVYWYQQSLDQGLQFLIQYYNGEERAKGNILERFSAQQFPDLHSELNLSSLELGDSALYFCASSVDRTRGTGELFFGEGSRLTVL.